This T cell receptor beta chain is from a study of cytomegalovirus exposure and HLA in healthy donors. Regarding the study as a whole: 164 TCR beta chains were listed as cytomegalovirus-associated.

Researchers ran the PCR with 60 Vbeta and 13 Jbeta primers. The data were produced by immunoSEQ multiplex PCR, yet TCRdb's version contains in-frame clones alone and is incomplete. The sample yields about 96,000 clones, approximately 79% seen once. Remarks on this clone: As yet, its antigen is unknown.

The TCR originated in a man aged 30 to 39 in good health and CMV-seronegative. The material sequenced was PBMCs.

CDR3 DNA sequence: TGTGCCAGCAGCTTAGATCGGGGGTCTTATGGCTACACCTTC. This sequence encodes CASSLDRGSYGYTF. The chain employs TRBV11-2 and TRBJ1-2; weak D call: TRBD1 (5 bases). Trimming cost V 0 bases and J 5 bases, with 10 bases left between them. This CDR3 region has 14 residues. Germline values: CDR1 SGHAT, CDR2 FQNNGV.